These 6 T cell receptor beta chains came from one sample sequenced in a study of cytomegalovirus exposure and HLA in healthy donors. The PCR used 60 Vbeta and 13 Jbeta primers. The repertoire was sequenced with immunoSEQ multiplex PCR; TCRdb's copy has only in-frame clones and lacks some. The table records about 180,000 clones, around 80% of them present only once. Sequencing input: PBMCs. Every receptor here comes from a woman aged 25 to 39 in good health and CMV-seronegative.

The gene calls are TRBV29-1 and TRBJ1-1; no definite D call. Trimming stripped 7 bases from V and 1 base from J, with 4 bases between. The CDR3 has 10 amino acids. Per the germline V gene, CDR1 is SQVTM and CDR2 is ANQGSEA. DNA for the CDR3: TGCAGCGCCCAGAACACTGAAGCTTTCTTT. The encoded protein is CSAQNTEAFF. The variable domain in full, completed from reference TRBV29-1 and TRBJ1-1, reads SAVISQKPSRDICQRGTSLTIQCQVDSQVTMMFWYRQQPGQSLTLIATANQGSEATYESGFVIDKFPISRPNLTFSTLTVSNMSPEDSSIYLCSAQNTEAFFGQGTRLTVV.

The chain couples TRBV5-6 to TRBJ1-2; a weak D match, TRBD1 (5 bases). Per the germline V gene, CDR1 is SGHDT and CDR2 is YYEEEE. The CDR3 length is 12 residues. The ends were cut back, 2 bases at V and 8 bases at J, with 10 bases in the middle. DNA of the CDR3: TGTGCCAGCAGCTTCGGTTCAGGGGGCTACACCTTC. This codes for CASSFGSGGYTF.

The chain is built from TRBV19 and TRBJ2-2; TRBD1 matches 9 bases. The CDR3 length is 15 residues. V was pared by 9 bases and J by 2 bases, with 7 bases of the junction left unmatched. Germline values: CDR1 LNHDA, CDR2 SQIVND (reference sequence). The CDR3 spells CASTSGQGNTGELFF. DNA of the CDR3: TGTGCCAGCACCTCGGGACAGGGAAACACCGGGGAGCTGTTTTTT.

This clone was counted once. The rearrangement joins TRBV4-1 to TRBJ2-3; D is possibly TRBD2 (5 bases). CDR1 MGHRA and CDR2 YSYEKL come from the germline V gene. Trimming took 0 bases from V and 2 from J, leaving 12 bases between them. This CDR3 region has 16 residues. CDR3 amino acids: CASSQETRLNTDTQYF. In nucleotides, the CDR3 is TGCGCCAGCAGCCAAGAGACCCGACTAAACACAGATACGCAGTATTTT.

The chain joins TRBV7-5 to TRBJ1-6. TRBV7-5 is a documented pseudogene. The CDR3 sequence is 12 residues long. DNA of the CDR3: TGTGCCCCGGGGGGATATAATTCACCCCTCCACTTT. Translated, it gives CAPGGYNSPLHF.

V usage is TRBV5-1 and J usage is TRBJ1-1; 9 positions match TRBD1. V lost 4 bases, J lost 6 bases, and 7 bases stayed unmatched. The germline V gene has CDR1 SGHRS and CDR2 YFSETQ. The CDR3 length is 14 residues. The CDR3 region has the DNA TGCGCCAGCAGCCGACCACAGGGGGCTGCTGAAGCTTTCTTT. It codes for CASSRPQGAAEAFF.